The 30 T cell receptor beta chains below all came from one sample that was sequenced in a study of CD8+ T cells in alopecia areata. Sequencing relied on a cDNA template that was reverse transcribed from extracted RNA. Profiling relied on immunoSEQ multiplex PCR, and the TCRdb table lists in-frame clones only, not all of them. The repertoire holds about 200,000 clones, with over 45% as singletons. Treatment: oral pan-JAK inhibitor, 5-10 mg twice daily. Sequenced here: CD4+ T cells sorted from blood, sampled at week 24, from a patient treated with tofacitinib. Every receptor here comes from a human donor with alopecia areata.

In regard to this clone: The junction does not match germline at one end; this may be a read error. The CDR3 region has the DNA TGTGCCAGCAGCGCAACGACAGGTGCCTATGTCTACACCTTC. It encodes CASSATTGAYVYTF. V is TRBV5-6 and J is TRBJ1-2; D is perhaps TRBD1 (6 bases). Looked up from germline, CDR1 is SGHDT and CDR2 is YYEEEE. This CDR3 has 14 amino acids. The whole variable domain, remainder taken from reference TRBV5-6 and TRBJ1-2, is DAGVTQSPTHLIKTRGQQVTLRCSPKSGHDTVSWYQQALGQGPQFIFQYYEEEERQRGNFPDRFSGHQFPNYSSELNVNALLLGDSALYLCASSATTGAYVYTFGSGTRLTVV.

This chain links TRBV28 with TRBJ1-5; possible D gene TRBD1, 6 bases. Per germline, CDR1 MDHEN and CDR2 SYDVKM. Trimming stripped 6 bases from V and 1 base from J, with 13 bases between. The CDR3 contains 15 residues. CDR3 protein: CASSRTGLSNQPQHF. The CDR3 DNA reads TGTGCCAGCAGCCGCACAGGGTTGAGCAATCAGCCCCAGCATTTT.

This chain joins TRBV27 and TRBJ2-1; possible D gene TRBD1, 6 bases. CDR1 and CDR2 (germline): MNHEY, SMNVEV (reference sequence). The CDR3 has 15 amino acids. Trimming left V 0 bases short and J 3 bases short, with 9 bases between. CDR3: CASSLSGTIYNEQFF. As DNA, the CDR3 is TGTGCCAGCAGTTTATCTGGGACAATCTACAATGAGCAGTTCTTC.

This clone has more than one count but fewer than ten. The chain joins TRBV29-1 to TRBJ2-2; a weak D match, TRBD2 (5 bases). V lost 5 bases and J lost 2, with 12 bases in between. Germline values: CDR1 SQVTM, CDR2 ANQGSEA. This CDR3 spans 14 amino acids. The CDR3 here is CSVRNSVNTGELFF. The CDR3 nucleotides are TGCAGCGTTCGGAATAGCGTTAACACCGGGGAGCTGTTTTTT.

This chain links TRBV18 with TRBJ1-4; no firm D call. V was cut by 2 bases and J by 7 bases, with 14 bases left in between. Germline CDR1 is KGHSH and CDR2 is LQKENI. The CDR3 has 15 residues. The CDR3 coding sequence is TGTGCCAGCTCACCAATAGTATCTGACCTTGAAAAACTGTTTTTT. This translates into CASSPIVSDLEKLFF.

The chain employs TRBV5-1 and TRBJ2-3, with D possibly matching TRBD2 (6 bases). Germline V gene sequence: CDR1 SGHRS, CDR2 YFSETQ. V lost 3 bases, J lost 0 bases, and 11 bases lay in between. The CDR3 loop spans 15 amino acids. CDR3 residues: CASSWSGHSTDTQYF. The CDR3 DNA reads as TGCGCCAGCAGCTGGAGCGGGCATAGCACAGATACGCAGTATTTT.

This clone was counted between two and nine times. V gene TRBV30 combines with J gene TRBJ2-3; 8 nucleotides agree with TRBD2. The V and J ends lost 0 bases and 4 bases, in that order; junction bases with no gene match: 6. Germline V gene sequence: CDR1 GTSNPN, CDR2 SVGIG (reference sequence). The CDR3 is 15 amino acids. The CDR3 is CAWSVASGRADTQYF. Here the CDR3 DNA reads TGTGCCTGGAGTGTGGCTAGCGGGCGGGCAGATACGCAGTATTTT.

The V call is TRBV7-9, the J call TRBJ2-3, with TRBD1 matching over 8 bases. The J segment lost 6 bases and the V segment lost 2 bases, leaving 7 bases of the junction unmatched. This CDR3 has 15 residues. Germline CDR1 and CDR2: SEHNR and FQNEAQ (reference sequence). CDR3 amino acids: CASSLQGRGLDTQYF. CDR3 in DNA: TGTGCCAGCAGCTTACAAGGCAGGGGGCTGGATACGCAGTATTTT.

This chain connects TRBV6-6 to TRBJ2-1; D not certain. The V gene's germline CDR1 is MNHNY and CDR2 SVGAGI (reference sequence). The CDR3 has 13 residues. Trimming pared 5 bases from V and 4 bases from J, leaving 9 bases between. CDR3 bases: TGTGCCAGCAGTGGAACCGATTACAATGAGCAGTTCTTC. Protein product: CASSGTDYNEQFF.

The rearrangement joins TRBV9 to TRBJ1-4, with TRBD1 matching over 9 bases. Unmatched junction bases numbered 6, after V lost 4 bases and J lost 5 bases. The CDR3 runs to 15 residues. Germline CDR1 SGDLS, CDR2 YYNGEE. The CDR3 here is CASSPRTGANEKLFF. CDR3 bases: TGTGCCAGCAGCCCACGGACAGGGGCGAATGAAAAACTGTTTTTT.

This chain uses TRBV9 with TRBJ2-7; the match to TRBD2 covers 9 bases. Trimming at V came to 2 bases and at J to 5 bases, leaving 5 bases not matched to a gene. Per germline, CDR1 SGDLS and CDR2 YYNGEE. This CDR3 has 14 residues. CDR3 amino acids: CASSVREGRHEQYF. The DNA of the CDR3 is TGTGCCAGCAGCGTGCGGGAGGGCCGCCACGAGCAGTACTTC.

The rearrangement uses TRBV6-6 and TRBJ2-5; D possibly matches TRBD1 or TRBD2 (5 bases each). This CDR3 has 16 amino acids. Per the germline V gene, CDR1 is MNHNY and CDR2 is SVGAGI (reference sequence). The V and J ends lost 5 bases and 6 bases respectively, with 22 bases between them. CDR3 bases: TGTGCCAGCAGTCAAACCCCCGGGGCCGGGCCGCAGACCCAGTACTTC. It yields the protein CASSQTPGAGPQTQYF.

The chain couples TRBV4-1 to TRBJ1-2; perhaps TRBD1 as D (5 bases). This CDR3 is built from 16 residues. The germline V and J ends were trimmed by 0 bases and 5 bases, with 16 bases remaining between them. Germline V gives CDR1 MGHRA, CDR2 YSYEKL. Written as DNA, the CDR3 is TGCGCCAGCAGCCAAGAAGGGCAGGGAGGTGGTTATGGCTACACCTTC. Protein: CASSQEGQGGGYGYTF.

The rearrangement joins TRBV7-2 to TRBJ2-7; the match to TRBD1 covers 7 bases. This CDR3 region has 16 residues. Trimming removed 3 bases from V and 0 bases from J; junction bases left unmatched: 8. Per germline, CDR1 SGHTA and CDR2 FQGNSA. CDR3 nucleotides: TGTGCCAGCAGCTTGACCGGGACAGTGAACTCCTACGAGCAGTACTTC. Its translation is CASSLTGTVNSYEQYF.

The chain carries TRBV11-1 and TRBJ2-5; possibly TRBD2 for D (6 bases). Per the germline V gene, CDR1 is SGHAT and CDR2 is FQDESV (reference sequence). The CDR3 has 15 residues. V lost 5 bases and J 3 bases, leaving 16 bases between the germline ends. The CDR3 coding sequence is TGTGCCAGCAGCAGACCGGGACTGGAAAAAGAGACCCAGTACTTC. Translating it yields CASSRPGLEKETQYF.

The chain's CDR3 is CASSYGTGVMGETQYF. In DNA, the CDR3 is TGTGCCAGCAGTTACGGGACAGGGGTCATGGGAGAGACCCAGTACTTC. The V gene is TRBV6-5, the J gene TRBJ2-5, with 10 positions matching TRBD1. Trimming took 2 bases from V and 4 from J; bases not matched to a gene: 7. The CDR3 covers 16 residues. Per germline, CDR1 MNHEY and CDR2 SVGAGI.

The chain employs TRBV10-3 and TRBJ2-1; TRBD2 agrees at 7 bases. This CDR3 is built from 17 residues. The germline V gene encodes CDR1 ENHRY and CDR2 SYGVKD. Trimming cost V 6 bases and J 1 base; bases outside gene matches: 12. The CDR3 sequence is CAISPESGRASYNEQFF. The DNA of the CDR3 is TGTGCCATCAGCCCCGAGTCAGGGAGGGCATCCTACAATGAGCAGTTCTTC.

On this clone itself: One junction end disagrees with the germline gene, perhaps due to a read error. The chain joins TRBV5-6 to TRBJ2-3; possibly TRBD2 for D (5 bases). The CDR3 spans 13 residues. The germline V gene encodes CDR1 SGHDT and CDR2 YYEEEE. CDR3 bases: TGTGCCACCAGCGGAACTAGCACAGATACGCAGTATTTT. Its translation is CATSGTSTDTQYF.

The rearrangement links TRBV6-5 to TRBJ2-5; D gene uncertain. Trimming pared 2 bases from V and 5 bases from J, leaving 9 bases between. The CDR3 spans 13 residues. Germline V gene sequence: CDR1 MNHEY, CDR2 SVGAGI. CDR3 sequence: CASSYRAGETQYF. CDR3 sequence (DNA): TGTGCCAGCAGTTACCGGGCCGGGGAGACCCAGTACTTC.

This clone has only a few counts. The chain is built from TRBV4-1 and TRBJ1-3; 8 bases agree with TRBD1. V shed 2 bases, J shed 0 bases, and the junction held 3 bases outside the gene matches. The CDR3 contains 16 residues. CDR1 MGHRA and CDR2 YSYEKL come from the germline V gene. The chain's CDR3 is CASSQLTGGSGNTIYF. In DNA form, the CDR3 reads TGCGCCAGCAGCCAACTTACAGGGGGCTCTGGAAACACCATATATTTT.

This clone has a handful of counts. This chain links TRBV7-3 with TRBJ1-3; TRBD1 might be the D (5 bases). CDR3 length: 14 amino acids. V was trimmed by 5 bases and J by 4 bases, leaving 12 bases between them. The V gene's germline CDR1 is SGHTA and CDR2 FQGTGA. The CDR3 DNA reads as TGTGCCAGCAGCCCGGGACCGGGGGGAAACACCATATATTTT. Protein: CASSPGPGGNTIYF.

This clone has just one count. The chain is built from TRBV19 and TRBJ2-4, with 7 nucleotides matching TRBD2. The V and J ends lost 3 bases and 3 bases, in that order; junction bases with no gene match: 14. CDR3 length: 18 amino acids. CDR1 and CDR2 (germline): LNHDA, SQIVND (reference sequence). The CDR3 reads CASSIDGGTAPGKNIQYF. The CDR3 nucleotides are TGTGCCAGTAGTATCGACGGGGGGACCGCCCCGGGCAAAAACATTCAGTACTTC.

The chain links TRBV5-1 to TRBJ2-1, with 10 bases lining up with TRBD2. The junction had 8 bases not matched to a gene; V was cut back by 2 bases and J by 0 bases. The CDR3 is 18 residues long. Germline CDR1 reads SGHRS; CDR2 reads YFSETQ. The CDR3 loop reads CASSFHGLAANSYNEQFF. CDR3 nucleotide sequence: TGCGCCAGCAGCTTTCACGGACTAGCGGCTAACTCCTACAATGAGCAGTTCTTC.

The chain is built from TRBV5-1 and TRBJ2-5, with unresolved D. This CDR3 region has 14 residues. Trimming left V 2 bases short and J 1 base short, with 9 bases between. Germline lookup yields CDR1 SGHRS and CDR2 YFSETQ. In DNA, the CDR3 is TGCGCCAGCAGCTTAAGTAAGGGCCAAGAGACCCAGTACTTC. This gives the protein CASSLSKGQETQYF.

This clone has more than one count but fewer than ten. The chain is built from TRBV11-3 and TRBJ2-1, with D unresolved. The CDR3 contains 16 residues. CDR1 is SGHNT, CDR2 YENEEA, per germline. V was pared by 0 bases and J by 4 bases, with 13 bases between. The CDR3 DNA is TGTGCCAGCAGCTTAGATAATGGTCGAGCATACAATGAGCAGTTCTTC. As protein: CASSLDNGRAYNEQFF.

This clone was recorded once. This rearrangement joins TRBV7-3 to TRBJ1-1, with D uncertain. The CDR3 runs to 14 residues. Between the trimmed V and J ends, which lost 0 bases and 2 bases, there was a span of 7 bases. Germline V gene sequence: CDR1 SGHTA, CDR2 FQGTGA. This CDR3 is CASSLTSGNTEAFF. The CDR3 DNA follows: TGTGCCAGCAGCTTAACTTCCGGAAACACTGAAGCTTTCTTT.

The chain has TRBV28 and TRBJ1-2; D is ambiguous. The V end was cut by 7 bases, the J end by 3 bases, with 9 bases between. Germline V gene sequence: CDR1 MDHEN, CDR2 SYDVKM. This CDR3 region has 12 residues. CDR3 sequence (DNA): TGTGCCAGCACAACTGAATACTATGGCTACACCTTC. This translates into CASTTEYYGYTF.

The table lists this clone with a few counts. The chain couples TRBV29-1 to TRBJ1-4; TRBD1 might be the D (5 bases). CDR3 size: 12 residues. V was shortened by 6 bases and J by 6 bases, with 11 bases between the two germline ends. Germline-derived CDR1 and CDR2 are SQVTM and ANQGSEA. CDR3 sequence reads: CSVQTDDEKLFF. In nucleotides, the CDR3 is TGCAGCGTCCAGACAGACGATGAAAAACTGTTTTTT. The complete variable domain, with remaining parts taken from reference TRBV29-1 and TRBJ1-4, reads SAVISQKPSRDICQRGTSLTIQCQVDSQVTMMFWYRQQPGQSLTLIATANQGSEATYESGFVIDKFPISRPNLTFSTLTVSNMSPEDSSIYLCSVQTDDEKLFFGSGTQLSVL.

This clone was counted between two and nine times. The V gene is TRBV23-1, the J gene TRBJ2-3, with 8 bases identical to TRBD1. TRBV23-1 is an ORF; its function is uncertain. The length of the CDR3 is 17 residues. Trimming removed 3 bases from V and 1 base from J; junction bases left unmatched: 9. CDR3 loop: CASSQSGTGSCTDTQYF. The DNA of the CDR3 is TGCGCCAGCAGTCAGTCCGGGACAGGTTCTTGCACAGATACGCAGTATTTT.

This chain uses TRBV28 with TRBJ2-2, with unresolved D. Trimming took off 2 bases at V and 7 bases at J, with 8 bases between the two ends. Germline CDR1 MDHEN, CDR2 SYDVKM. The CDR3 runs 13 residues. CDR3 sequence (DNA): TGTGCCAGCAGTTTAAGAGTAAACGGGGAGCTGTTTTTT. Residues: CASSLRVNGELFF.